This T cell receptor beta chain was retrieved from a study of Graves' ophthalmopathy and Graves' hyperthyroidism. Overall study: No treatment had been given when peripheral blood was collected at initial diagnosis.

Diagnostic conclusions were grounded in clinical symptoms, serum thyroxine, TRAb, thyroid ultrasound and orbital computed tomography. General study results and limits: Among thyroid clonotypes expanded above 0.001 frequency, most also appeared in blood.

With respect to this clonotype: Its antigen is not identified.

CDR3 length: 15 residues. V shed 6 bases, J shed 2 bases, and the junction held 8 bases outside the gene matches. As the template, RNA transcripts were used to amplify TCR beta CDR3 regions. An opening RT-PCR round employed HTBI primers and preceded a second-round multiplex PCR. TCRdb fed the multiplex PCR reads into MiXCR, producing one record per CDR3 protein. The sample includes about 660,000 distinct CDR3 sequences, just over 40% of them seen just once. This rearrangement joins TRBV12-3 or TRBV12-4 to TRBJ2-7, with 9 nucleotides matching TRBD2. The receptor comes from an adult man with Graves' ophthalmopathy. The material sequenced was peripheral blood. DNA for the CDR3: TGTGCCAGCAGGGATAGCGGGAGCGGCACCTACGAGCAGTACTTC. Its protein is CASRDSGSGTYEQYF.